Listed below are T cell receptor beta chains from one sample, sequenced in a study of cytomegalovirus exposure and HLA in healthy donors. Profiling relied on immunoSEQ multiplex PCR, and the TCRdb table lists in-frame clones only, not all of them. Of over 70,000 clones listed, around nine tenths were seen once; the top ten hold about 4.1%. Sequencing was done on a sample of PBMCs. These receptor sequences come from a woman aged 18-29 years in good health and CMV-seropositive. The CDR3 runs from the conserved cysteine through the conserved F or W. The D gene is left open where the match is weak. Not all rows give a size; the values are once, few, many and, for expanded clones, a class.

J gene,clone size,V gene,D gene,CDR3 DNA,CDR3 protein
TRBJ2-2,-,TRBV2,-,TGTGCCAGCAGTGTACAGGTTTCCACCGGGGAGCTGTTTTTT,CASSVQVSTGELFF
TRBJ2-1,-,TRBV21-1,-,TGTGCCAGGGAGGACAGGCGGTCTAATGAGCAGTTCTTC,CAREDRRSNEQFF
TRBJ2-7,-,TRBV7-9,TRBD2,TGTGCCAGCAGCTTAGAAGCGGGAGACTACGAGCAGTACTTC,CASSLEAGDYEQYF
TRBJ1-2,-,TRBV7-8,-,TGTGCCAGCAGCCTAATCCTCAACGACAGCCCCTTGAACTATGGCTACACCTTC,CASSLILNDSPLNYGYTF
TRBJ2-3,once,TRBV5-1,TRBD1,TGCGCCAGCAGCCGACCGGGACAGGGGCAGGGAGATACGCAGTATTTT,CASSRPGQGQGDTQYF
TRBJ2-6,once,TRBV5-1,TRBD1,TGCGCCAGCAGCTCGGACAGGGTCCTCTCTGGGGCCAACGTCCTGACTTTC,CASSSDRVLSGANVLTF
TRBJ2-1,once,TRBV30,-,TGTGCCTGGAGTAGCGGTCCCTCCTACAATGAGCAGTTCTTC,CAWSSGPSYNEQFF
TRBJ2-7,-,TRBV27,-,TGTGCCAGCAGTCACCGGAGGGGCTACGAGCAGTACTTC,CASSHRRGYEQYF
TRBJ2-7,-,TRBV5-6,TRBD1,TGTGCCAGCAGCCTGACAGGGGCGAGCTACGAGCAGTACTTC,CASSLTGASYEQYF
TRBJ2-4,once,TRBV28,TRBD1,TGTGCCAGCAGTTCACAGGGGGCAGCCAAAAACATTCAGTACTTC,CASSSQGAAKNIQYF
TRBJ2-1,once,TRBV19,-,TGTGCCAGTAGTATGTACTCGGGGAGCTCCTACAATGAGCAGTTCTTC,CASSMYSGSSYNEQFF
TRBJ2-1,-,TRBV28,TRBD1,TGTGCCAGCACCCTTACAGGGGGTGAGCAGTTCTTC,CASTLTGGEQFF
TRBJ2-2,-,TRBV27,TRBD1,TGTGCCAGCAGTCGACGACAGGGGGGGCGCGTCTCCACCGGGGAGCTGTTTTTT,CASSRRQGGRVSTGELFF
TRBJ1-5,-,TRBV4-1,-,TGCGCCAGCAGCCAAGAAAGGGAGGGAACGCCCCAGCATTTT,CASSQEREGTPQHF
TRBJ2-5,once,TRBV5-4,TRBD2,TGTGCCAGCAGCTTGGAGGGGACTAGCGGGAGTAAGGCCCAGTACTTC,CASSLEGTSGSKAQYF
TRBJ1-3,-,TRBV6-1,-,TGTGCCAGCAGTGAGACAGTACCCTACACCATATATTTT,CASSETVPYTIYF
TRBJ2-7,-,TRBV11-2,TRBD1,TGTGCCAGCAGCTCGACCATGGGACAGGGATCCTACGAGCAGTACTTC,CASSSTMGQGSYEQYF
TRBJ2-5,-,TRBV19,TRBD2,TGTGCCAGTAGCCCTGGACTAGCGGGAGAGACCCAGTACTTC,CASSPGLAGETQYF
TRBJ1-1,-,TRBV9,-,TGTGCCAGCCAACCGGGACATTCCTTCGGCACTGAAGCTTTCTTT,CASQPGHSFGTEAFF
TRBJ1-5,-,TRBV16,TRBD1,TGTGCCAGCAGCCAAGGAGGGGGCACTAGCAATCAGCCCCAGCATTTT,CASSQGGGTSNQPQHF
TRBJ2-6,-,TRBV27,-,TGTGCCAGCAGTCCGGGGAGCACGGTCTTTGGGGCCAACGTCCTGACTTTC,CASSPGSTVFGANVLTF
TRBJ2-3,-,TRBV7-8,-,TGTGCCAGCAGCGAAAAGACAGGTAGTTCCGCCGCAGATACGCAGTATTTT,CASSEKTGSSAADTQYF
TRBJ1-1,-,TRBV18,-,TGTGCCAGCTCACCACTTCCGGGGGAAAACACTGAAGCTTTCTTT,CASSPLPGENTEAFF
TRBJ2-1,medium-sized,TRBV10-3,TRBD1,TGTGCCATCAGTGCGGTACAGGGGAGTTCGGATGAGCAGTTCTTC,CAISAVQGSSDEQFF
TRBJ2-7,-,TRBV7-9,TRBD1,TGTGCCAGCAGTCACCTCGGGACAGGGGGCGACGAGCAGTACTTC,CASSHLGTGGDEQYF
TRBJ2-7,-,TRBV7-2,TRBD2,TGTGCCAGCAGCTTATTTTGGGATTCGGGAGGAAAGGACGAGCAGTACTTC,CASSLFWDSGGKDEQYF
TRBJ2-1,once,TRBV4-2,-,TGTGCCAGCAGCCAGTCGCTTCGGGACTACAATGAGCAGTTCTTC,CASSQSLRDYNEQFF
TRBJ2-1,-,TRBV9,-,TGTGCCAGCAGCGTAGTTCCAGGACAAAGCAATGAGCAGTTCTTC,CASSVVPGQSNEQFF
TRBJ2-2,-,TRBV5-3,TRBD1,TGTGCCAGAAGCCCGAAACAGGGGACCACCGGGGAGCTGTTTTTT,CARSPKQGTTGELFF
TRBJ2-1,-,TRBV11-3,TRBD2,TGTGCCAGCAGCTCGGGACTAGCTATGGGTGAGCAGTTCTTC,CASSSGLAMGEQFF
TRBJ2-1,-,TRBV5-1,TRBD2,TGCGCCAGCAGCTTGGTTCTCGGCGGGGGGGACAATGAGCAGTTCTTC,CASSLVLGGGDNEQFF
TRBJ1-1,-,TRBV4-1,TRBD1,TGCGCCAGCAGCCCAGGGGCACAGGGGGCTCAAGGCACTGAAGCTTTCTTT,CASSPGAQGAQGTEAFF
TRBJ2-3,-,TRBV5-8,-,TGTGCCAGCAGCCAAGATCCGGGACACACAGATACGCAGTATTTT,CASSQDPGHTDTQYF
TRBJ2-7,-,TRBV4-2,-,TGTGCCAGCAGCCAAGAGTTTGCGGGAACCTACGAGCAGTACTTC,CASSQEFAGTYEQYF
TRBJ2-7,once,TRBV7-2,-,TGTGCCAGCAGCTCATCCGGGACTGGGGGCTACGAGCAGTACTTC,CASSSSGTGGYEQYF
TRBJ2-2,-,TRBV7-2,-,TGTGCCAGCAGCGCGGCGCTAGCGACGGTCGGGGAGCTGTTTTTT,CASSAALATVGELFF
TRBJ2-2,-,TRBV5-4,TRBD2,TGTGCCAGCAGCCTTAGACTAGCGGGGGCTACCGGGGAGCTGTTTTTT,CASSLRLAGATGELFF
TRBJ2-5,-,TRBV11-2,-,TGTGCCAGCAGATCCGAGGACTGGCAAGAGACCCAGTACTTC,CASRSEDWQETQYF
TRBJ2-1,once,TRBV14,-,TGTGCCAGCAGCCAGGGGGGACGTAGCTCCTACAATGAGCAGTTCTTC,CASSQGGRSSYNEQFF
TRBJ2-5,-,TRBV5-6,TRBD2,TGTGCCAGCAGCTTGGGCGGGGGAACCCTCGAGACCCAGTACTTC,CASSLGGGTLETQYF
TRBJ1-5,-,TRBV6-5,TRBD1,TGTGCCAGCAGTCCGTACAGGGGTCGTACGCCCCAGCATTTT,CASSPYRGRTPQHF
TRBJ2-3,once,TRBV27,TRBD2,TGTGCCAGCAGAAACCGACTAGCCCTTAGCACAGATACGCAGTATTTT,CASRNRLALSTDTQYF
TRBJ2-5,-,TRBV4-1,TRBD2,TGCGCCAGCACCCGGGGTGTAAGCGGGGGGCCCCTCCAAGAGACCCAGTACTTC,CASTRGVSGGPLQETQYF
TRBJ2-3,-,TRBV7-9,TRBD1,TGTGCCAGCAGCGAGGGACAGGGGTTCCCAGATACGCAGTATTTT,CASSEGQGFPDTQYF
TRBJ2-2,-,TRBV5-4,-,TGTGCCAGCAGCCCCACAGGTCCCCCACGGCAGGGGACCGGGGAGCTGTTTTTT,CASSPTGPPRQGTGELFF
TRBJ1-5,-,TRBV30,-,TGTGCCTGGAGTCCCCCGGGGGGCTTTCAGCCCCAGCATTTT,CAWSPPGGFQPQHF
TRBJ2-3,-,TRBV11-1,-,TGTGCCAGCCTCGCCGGGGTCCACACAGATACGCAGTATTTT,CASLAGVHTDTQYF
TRBJ1-1,-,TRBV5-8,TRBD1,TGTGCCAGCAGCTGGGACAGGTTTAACACTGAAGCTTTCTTT,CASSWDRFNTEAFF
TRBJ2-3,-,TRBV5-6,TRBD1,TGTGCCAGCAGCACAGGACAGGCGAGCACAGATACGCAGTATTTT,CASSTGQASTDTQYF
TRBJ2-7,-,TRBV4-3,TRBD2,TGCGCCAGCAGCCAAGACCGTAGCGGGGGGGGATACGAGCAGTACTTC,CASSQDRSGGGYEQYF
TRBJ2-5,-,TRBV15,-,TGTGCCACCAATGTCGGTGCAAACCAAGAGACCCAGTACTTC,CATNVGANQETQYF
TRBJ2-5,-,TRBV10-3,-,TGTGCCATCAGTGATCGAGGACTCCAAGAGACCCAGTACTTC,CAISDRGLQETQYF
TRBJ2-1,-,TRBV19,TRBD1,TGTGCCAGTCGTATGGGACAGGGGTTGGATGAGCAGTTCTTC,CASRMGQGLDEQFF
TRBJ2-5,-,TRBV23-1,-,TGCGCCAGCAGTCATGGAGGTTGGGAGACCCAGTACTTC,CASSHGGWETQYF
TRBJ1-5,-,TRBV28,-,TGTGCCAGCAGTTTACGGCTCAGGGGACCGAATCAGCCCCAGCATTTT,CASSLRLRGPNQPQHF
TRBJ2-1,-,TRBV7-9,TRBD1,TGTGCCAGCAGCCCACGCCACCCAGGACAGGGGGCTTCCTACAATGAGCAGTTCTTC,CASSPRHPGQGASYNEQFF